This is a list of T cell receptor beta chains from one sample in a study of T cell repertoires in cytomegalovirus infection. Their antigens are not known. TCRdb itself ran the reads through MiXCR, one entry per CDR3 protein. The table includes a few hundred thousand distinct CDR3 sequences, just under 25% detected once. Material: cultured PBMCs, obtained from culture after CMV antigen stimulation. The source of these receptors is a human donor in good health (CMV status not recorded). Some clones in this sample may be carry-over from other donors' samples. Each CDR3 is given with its conserved first and last residue. The D gene is left open where the match is weak. The size of a clone is reported for some rows only, either as once, few or many, or as a class for expanded clones.

clone_size,v_call,j_call,d_call,cdr3_nt,cdr3_aa
-,TRBV5-1,TRBJ2-7,-,TGCGCCAGCAGCATGGACAGAATCTCCTACGAGCAGTACTTC,CASSMDRISYEQYF
-,TRBV19,TRBJ1-3,TRBD1,TGTGCCAGTAGAACCGGGGACAGCTCTGGAAACACCATATATTTT,CASRTGDSSGNTIYF
-,TRBV30,TRBJ1-2,-,TGTGCCTGGAGATTGGGACCAGCTTCCAACTATGGCTACACCTTC,CAWRLGPASNYGYTF
-,TRBV28,TRBJ2-7,TRBD2,TGTGCCAGCAGTACCCGAAGGCGGGGGACCTACGAGCAGTACTTC,CASSTRRRGTYEQYF
-,TRBV15,TRBJ1-4,-,TGTGCCACCAGCAGAACAGGCTTGGGAAAACTGTTTTTT,CATSRTGLGKLFF
-,TRBV7-6,TRBJ2-7,TRBD1,TGTGCCACCGGACAGGGAGACGAGCAGTACTTC,CATGQGDEQYF
-,TRBV27,TRBJ1-1,-,TGTGCCAGCGCCTACAGGGATGGAAACACTGAAGCTTTCTTT,CASAYRDGNTEAFF
-,TRBV5-4,TRBJ2-5,-,TGTGCCAGCAGCTTGGCGGGAGATACTGAGACCCAGTACTTC,CASSLAGDTETQYF
few,TRBV7-6,TRBJ1-5,TRBD1,TGTGCCAGCAGCTTACAGGGACAGGTCAATCAGCCCCAGCATTTT,CASSLQGQVNQPQHF
many,TRBV4-1,TRBJ1-5,-,TGCGCCAGCAGCCTAGTCCGCTCTGGGGGGGGCAATCAGCCCCAGCATTTT,CASSLVRSGGGNQPQHF
few,TRBV12-3/TRBV12-4,TRBJ2-1,-,TGTGCCAGCAGTATAAGCGGACTGGAGCAGTTCTTC,CASSISGLEQFF
-,TRBV6-2/TRBV6-3,TRBJ2-1,-,TGTGCCAGCAGTCCCAGTGAGGGAGGAGTTTACAATGAGCAGTTCTTC,CASSPSEGGVYNEQFF
many,TRBV7-2,TRBJ1-6,-,TGTGCCAGCAGCTTAAAGATTGATTCACCCCTCCACTTT,CASSLKIDSPLHF
many,TRBV7-8,TRBJ2-5,-,TGTGCCAGCAGCAGAACCGACCAAGAGACCCAGTACTTC,CASSRTDQETQYF
-,TRBV20-1,TRBJ2-1,TRBD2,TGCAGTGCTAGCCTCCTAGGGACTAGGAACTACAATGAGCAGTTCTTC,CSASLLGTRNYNEQFF
-,TRBV20-1,TRBJ2-2,-,TGCAGTGCTACGAGTTTGGGGGGATTGAGCGGGGAGCTGTTTTTT,CSATSLGGLSGELFF
-,TRBV6-6,TRBJ1-5,TRBD1,TGTGCCAGCAGCGACAGGGATCAGCCCCAGCATTTT,CASSDRDQPQHF
-,TRBV19,TRBJ1-2,TRBD1,TGTGCCAGTAGTTCAATTTCGGGACAGTATGGCTACACCTTC,CASSSISGQYGYTF
once,TRBV7-7,TRBJ2-1,TRBD2,TGTGCTAGCAGCTTCTTAGCGGGGGCATCCTACCATGAGCAGTTCTTC,CASSFLAGASYHEQFF
few,TRBV5-5,TRBJ2-5,-,TGTGCCAGCAGCTGGGAAGGGGCCAAGACCCAGTACTTC,CASSWEGAKTQYF
few,TRBV29-1,TRBJ2-1,-,TGCAGCGTTGATGTGTGGGACGGCAATGAGCAGTTCTTC,CSVDVWDGNEQFF
-,TRBV5-1,TRBJ2-5,TRBD2,TGCGCCAGCAGCTCACGGGAGGGCTTTGAGACCCAGTACTTC,CASSSREGFETQYF
-,TRBV7-2,TRBJ2-1,TRBD1,TGTGCCAGCAGCCTTACGACAGGGACGGCCTTTAATGAGCAGTTCTTC,CASSLTTGTAFNEQFF
many,TRBV28,TRBJ2-7,-,TGTGCCAGCAGGGAAACAGGGCGCTACGAGCAGTACTTC,CASRETGRYEQYF
few,TRBV28,TRBJ2-2,TRBD2,TGTGCCAGCAGTCAGTGGGGCGGGAGGGCCCCCGGGGAGCTGTTTTTT,CASSQWGGRAPGELFF
few,TRBV6-2/TRBV6-3,TRBJ2-7,-,TGTGCCAGCAGTTCGACAGGTCCGGAGCAGTACTTC,CASSSTGPEQYF
few,TRBV7-2,TRBJ1-5,-,TGTGCCAGCAGCTTAGAGGGGCCCGGACGGCCCCAGCATTTT,CASSLEGPGRPQHF
-,TRBV5-4,TRBJ2-1,TRBD2,TGTGCCAGCAGAATTAGCGGGAGTGTTTCGGGTGAGCAGTTCTTC,CASRISGSVSGEQFF
-,TRBV28,TRBJ1-2,-,TGTGCCAGCTCCCGGGAGACAGCTAACTATGGCTACACCTTC,CASSRETANYGYTF
few,TRBV6-2/TRBV6-3,TRBJ2-2,-,TGTGCCAGCAGGGCTAGCGGGACAGGTTTTCCCGGGGAGCTGTTTTTT,CASRASGTGFPGELFF
few,TRBV6-1,TRBJ2-1,TRBD2,TGTGCCAGCAGGTTACGGGGAGGGGATGAGCAGTTCTTC,CASRLRGGDEQFF
many,TRBV7-2,TRBJ2-5,-,TGTGCCAGCAGCTCCCGGCACAAAGAGACCCAGTACTTC,CASSSRHKETQYF
-,TRBV6-6,TRBJ2-4,TRBD1,TGTGCCAGCAGTGCCACAGGGGGCATAGCCAAAAACATTCAGTACTTC,CASSATGGIAKNIQYF
-,TRBV6-5,TRBJ1-1,-,TGTGCCAGCAGTTACTCAAGCAGGGTGGGGGTCGGCACTGAAGCTTTCTTT,CASSYSSRVGVGTEAFF
-,TRBV20-1,TRBJ2-7,TRBD2,TGCAGTGCTCTCCCGGCTAGCGGGGCCTACGAGCAGTACTTC,CSALPASGAYEQYF
many,TRBV7-6,TRBJ2-5,TRBD2,TGTGCCAGCAGCCGCCCCAGACTAGCGGGGAACCAAGAGACCCAGTACTTC,CASSRPRLAGNQETQYF
once,TRBV3-1,TRBJ2-3,-,TGTGCCAGCAGCCAAGGGCAGACAGATTCGGATACGCAGTATTTT,CASSQGQTDSDTQYF
many,TRBV7-2,TRBJ2-1,-,TGTGCCAGCAGCTTAGTGTATTCGGAGCGTGAGCAGTTCTTC,CASSLVYSEREQFF
-,TRBV20-1,TRBJ2-1,TRBD2,TGCAGTGCTAGAGATCTCTTGTTAGCGGGAGGGAACAATGAGCAGTTCTTC,CSARDLLLAGGNNEQFF
-,TRBV9,TRBJ2-1,-,TGTGCCAGCAGCGTAGGGGGGAGGAACTACAATGAGCAGTTCTTC,CASSVGGRNYNEQFF
-,TRBV28,TRBJ1-1,-,TGTGCCAGCAAGGGATTCGAATTGAACACTGAAGCTTTCTTT,CASKGFELNTEAFF
-,TRBV27,TRBJ1-1,-,TGTGCCAGCCGACGTCAGGTGAACACTGAAGCTTTCTTT,CASRRQVNTEAFF
-,TRBV12-3/TRBV12-4,TRBJ1-1,-,TGTGCCACCTCGGTAGGTAGTGGTGAAGCTTTCTTT,CATSVGSGEAFF
-,TRBV4-3,TRBJ2-7,TRBD1,TGCGCCAGCAGCCAAGAAGGGGGGACAGGGGGCTACGAGCAGTACTTC,CASSQEGGTGGYEQYF
-,TRBV2,TRBJ1-4,-,TGTGCCAGCCTGATGGATAGATTAGGGGCAACTAATGAAAAACTGTTTTTT,CASLMDRLGATNEKLFF
-,TRBV7-2,TRBJ1-2,-,TGTGCCAGCAGCTTATTCCCCCTCCGGGACAACTATGGCTACACCTTC,CASSLFPLRDNYGYTF
few,TRBV11-2,TRBJ2-3,TRBD2,TGTGCCAGCAGCTTAAGTGGCGCTAGCGGAAGCACAGATACGCAGTATTTT,CASSLSGASGSTDTQYF
-,TRBV7-9,TRBJ1-1,-,TGTGCCAGCAGCTTAGAGGGGGGGTTTATCGCTTTCTTT,CASSLEGGFIAFF
-,TRBV12-3/TRBV12-4,TRBJ2-1,TRBD1,TGTGCCAGCCTATCAGTAAGACAGGGGGTTTACAATGAGCAGTTCTTC,CASLSVRQGVYNEQFF
-,TRBV7-8,TRBJ2-7,-,TGTGCCAGCAGCTTAGCGCGGGGTACGGGCTACGAGCAGTACTTC,CASSLARGTGYEQYF
-,TRBV18,TRBJ2-4,-,TGTGCCAGCTCACCACAGGGTAGCAAAAACATTCAGTACTTC,CASSPQGSKNIQYF
few,TRBV6-2/TRBV6-3,TRBJ2-7,TRBD2,TGTGCCAGCAGTATAGGGACTAGCGGGACCTACGAGCAGTACTTC,CASSIGTSGTYEQYF
few,TRBV4-3,TRBJ1-1,-,TGCGCCAGCAGCCAAGGTATTCGCTACTCCTCTGAAGCTTTCTTT,CASSQGIRYSSEAFF
-,TRBV7-6,TRBJ2-7,-,TGTGCCAGCAGCGAGAACGACGAGCAGTACTTC,CASSENDEQYF
few,TRBV7-9,TRBJ1-4,-,TGTGCCAGCAGCTGGGCGGACATTGGGTATGAAAAACTGTTTTTT,CASSWADIGYEKLFF
few,TRBV20-1,TRBJ2-1,TRBD2,TGCAGTGCCAGGACTAGCGGAAATGAGCAGTTCTTC,CSARTSGNEQFF
-,TRBV5-6,TRBJ2-5,TRBD1,TGTGCCAGCAGCGGAGGGACAGGCCTACAAGAGACCCAGTACTTC,CASSGGTGLQETQYF
-,TRBV6-2/TRBV6-3,TRBJ2-1,TRBD2,TGTGCCAGCAAAACGACTAGCGGCTCTTCCTACAATGAGCAGTTCTTC,CASKTTSGSSYNEQFF
few,TRBV12-3/TRBV12-4,TRBJ2-5,-,TGTGCCAGCAGTTCCCCGTGGGAGACCCAGTACTTC,CASSSPWETQYF
once,TRBV4-1,TRBJ2-1,TRBD2,TGCGCCAGCAGTAAAGCCGATAGCGGGAGGGTCCACAATGAGCAGTTCTTC,CASSKADSGRVHNEQFF